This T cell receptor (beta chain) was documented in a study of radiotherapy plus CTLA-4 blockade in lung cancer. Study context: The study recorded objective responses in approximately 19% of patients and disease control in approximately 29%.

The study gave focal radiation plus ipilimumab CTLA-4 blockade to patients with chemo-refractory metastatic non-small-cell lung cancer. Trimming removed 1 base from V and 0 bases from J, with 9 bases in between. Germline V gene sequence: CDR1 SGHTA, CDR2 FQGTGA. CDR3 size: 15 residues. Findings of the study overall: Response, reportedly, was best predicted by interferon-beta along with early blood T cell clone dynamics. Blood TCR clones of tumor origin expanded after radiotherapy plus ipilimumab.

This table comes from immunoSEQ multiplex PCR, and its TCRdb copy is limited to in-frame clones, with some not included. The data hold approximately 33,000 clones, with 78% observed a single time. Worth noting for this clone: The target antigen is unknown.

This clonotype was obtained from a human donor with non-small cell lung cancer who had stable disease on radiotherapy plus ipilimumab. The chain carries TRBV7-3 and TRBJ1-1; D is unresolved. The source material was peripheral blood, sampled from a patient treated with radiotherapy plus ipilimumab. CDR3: CASSLIGGLNTEAFF. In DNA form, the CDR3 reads TGTGCCAGCAGCTTAATCGGCGGGCTGAACACTGAAGCTTTCTTT.